This T cell receptor (beta chain) originates from a study of blood T cell repertoires in COVID-19. Overall study: Some COVID-19 samples were acute and others convalescent; all came from the United States, Italy and Spain. The cDNA or gDNA used as material had been derived from T cells, B-cell-depleted T cells, or PBMCs.

In the authors' methods: Estimation of nucleated cell counts relied on the amplification of reference gene primers. Profiled with immunoSEQ multiplex PCR; TCRdb holds only in-frame clones, not every one. V and J calls and clone size are given by that table; D and trimming were obtained from the DNA. The sample records some 170,000 clones, around 74% being singletons. Germline V gives CDR1 SGHVS, CDR2 FQNEAQ. J lost 9 bases, V lost 5 bases, and 9 bases had no gene match. This CDR3 comprises 15 residues. The source is a man between 65 and 85 years old with acute or convalescent COVID-19. V gene TRBV7-8 combines with J gene TRBJ2-1; 11 bases match TRBD2. The sample was peripheral blood. CDR3 region: CASSQIAGGPSEQFF. The CDR3 bases are TGTGCCAGCAGCCAGATAGCGGGGGGGCCCAGTGAGCAGTTCTTC. Variable domain in full (rest from reference TRBV7-8 and TRBJ2-1): GAGVSQSPRYKVAKRGQDVALRCDPISGHVSLFWYQQALGQGPEFLTYFQNEAQLDKSGLPSDRFFAERPEGSVSTLKIQRTQQEDSAVYLCASSQIAGGPSEQFFGPGTRLTVL.